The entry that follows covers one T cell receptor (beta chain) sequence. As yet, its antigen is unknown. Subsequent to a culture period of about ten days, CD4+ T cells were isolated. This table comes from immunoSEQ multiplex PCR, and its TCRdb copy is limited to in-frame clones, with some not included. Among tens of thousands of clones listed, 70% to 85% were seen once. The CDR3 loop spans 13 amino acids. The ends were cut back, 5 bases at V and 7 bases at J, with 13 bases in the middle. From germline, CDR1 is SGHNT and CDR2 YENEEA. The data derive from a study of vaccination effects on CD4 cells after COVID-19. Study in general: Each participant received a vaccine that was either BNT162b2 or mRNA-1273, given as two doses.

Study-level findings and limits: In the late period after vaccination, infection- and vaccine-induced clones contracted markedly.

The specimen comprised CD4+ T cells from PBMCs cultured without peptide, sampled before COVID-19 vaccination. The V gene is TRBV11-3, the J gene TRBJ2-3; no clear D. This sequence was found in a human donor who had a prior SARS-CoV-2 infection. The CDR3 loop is CASSRNQLNTQYF. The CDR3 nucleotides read TGTGCCAGCAGCCGAAATCAACTGAATACGCAGTATTTT.